The next 25 T cell receptor beta chains were all read from a single sample in a study of Ad26.COV2.S vaccination and SARS-CoV-2 variants. Sequencing used immunoSEQ multiplex PCR; TCRdb keeps in-frame clones, though not all of them. The sample has around 300,000 clones; about 87% are singletons. Described treatment: some 19 received Ad26.COV2.S at low or high dose, single or two shots; several received placebo; per-sample allocation not given. It was on day 63 after the first vaccine or placebo injection that samples were taken. This material consisted of peripheral blood, taken in a trial of Ad26.COV2.S vaccine versus placebo. These receptors originate from a person aged 18-65 years who received the Ad26.COV2.S COVID-19 vaccine or a placebo.

The V call is TRBV19, the J call TRBJ2-2, with 16 positions matching TRBD2. The CDR3 covers 19 residues. V shed 5 bases, J shed 4 bases, and the junction held 10 bases outside the gene matches. Per germline, CDR1 LNHDA and CDR2 SQIVND (reference sequence). This chain's CDR3 is CASSAQGLAGGRSTGELFF. The CDR3 nucleotides read TGTGCCAGTAGTGCTCAGGGACTAGCGGGAGGGCGGAGCACCGGGGAGCTGTTTTTT.

This sequence joins TRBV3-1 (or the pseudogene TRBV3-2) and TRBJ2-7; 7 nucleotides line up with TRBD2. CDR1 is LGHDT, CDR2 YNNKEL, per germline (reference sequence). Trimming at V came to 0 bases and at J to 3 bases, leaving 5 bases not matched to a gene. The CDR3 sequence is 15 residues long. The CDR3 spells CASSQDWAGDYEQYF. The CDR3 DNA reads as TGTGCCAGCAGCCAAGATTGGGCGGGGGACTACGAGCAGTACTTC.

V usage is TRBV2 and J usage is TRBJ1-4; possibly TRBD1 for D (6 bases). Trimming shortened V by 6 bases and J by 0 bases, and 11 bases separated the two germline ends. Germline CDR1 SNHLY, CDR2 FYNNEI. The CDR3 sequence is 15 residues long. The CDR3 region is CASSEDRTTNEKLFF. For the CDR3, the DNA is TGTGCCAGCAGCGAGGACAGAACAACTAATGAAAAACTGTTTTTT.

The V call is TRBV25-1, the J call TRBJ2-7; D is unresolved. V was pared by 4 bases and J by 3 bases, with 13 bases between. CDR3 length equals 14 residues. Germline V gives CDR1 MGHDK, CDR2 SYGVNS. The CDR3 DNA is TGTGCCAGCAGTGCGACCATTTTGGGCTACGAGCAGTACTTC. It codes for CASSATILGYEQYF.

The gene calls are TRBV27 and TRBJ2-7; TRBD1 matches at 9 bases. Trimming at V came to 7 bases and at J to 3 bases, leaving 13 bases not matched to a gene. The CDR3 covers 16 residues. Germline CDR1 MNHEY, CDR2 SMNVEV (reference sequence). The CDR3 reads CASTRPPGQGSYEQYF. As DNA, the CDR3 is TGTGCCAGCACCCGCCCTCCGGGACAGGGAAGCTACGAGCAGTACTTC.

This clone was picked up one time. The chain is built from TRBV28 and TRBJ2-7; D is unclear. V lost 5 bases to trimming and J lost 0 bases, with 5 bases between them. CDR3 size: 12 residues. CDR1 MDHEN and CDR2 SYDVKM come from the germline V gene. The CDR3 coding sequence is TGTGCCAGCAGTGGGCTCTCCTACGAGCAGTACTTC. Its translation: CASSGLSYEQYF.

The chain has TRBV5-5 and TRBJ2-5; TRBD1 agrees at 10 bases. The CDR3 totals 15 residues. Trimming at V came to 4 bases and at J to 5 bases, leaving 8 bases not matched to a gene. Looked up from germline, CDR1 is SGHKS and CDR2 is YYEKEE (reference sequence). CDR3 loop: CASSLSRTGGETQYF. Here the CDR3 DNA reads TGTGCCAGCAGCCTTTCAAGGACAGGGGGGGAGACCCAGTACTTC.

The chain joins TRBV7-2 to TRBJ1-2; possibly TRBD1 for D (5 bases). The CDR3 extends over 16 amino acids. The germline gives CDR1 SGHTA, CDR2 FQGNSA. V was cut by 5 bases and J by 1 base, with 17 bases left in between. The DNA of the CDR3 is TGTGCCAGCAGCCCACCTGGGGCTGTCTTTAACTATGGCTACACCTTC. It encodes CASSPPGAVFNYGYTF.

In this sample, this clone turned up once. This sequence joins TRBV28 and TRBJ1-3; unclear D gene. CDR3 length: 14 amino acids. The V end lost 5 bases, the J end lost 0 bases, and 8 bases lay between the germline ends. Germline CDR1 MDHEN, CDR2 SYDVKM. CDR3 nucleotide sequence: TGTGCCAGCAGTCAAAGAGACTCTGGAAACACCATATATTTT. Amino acid sequence: CASSQRDSGNTIYF. Drawing the rest from reference TRBV28 and TRBJ1-3, the complete variable domain is DVKVTQSSRYLVKRTGEKVFLECVQDMDHENMFWYRQDPGLGLRLIYFSYDVKMKEKGDIPEGYSVSREKKERFSLILESASTNQTSMYLCASSQRDSGNTIYFGEGSWLTVV.

The chain is built from TRBV30 and TRBJ2-5, with 8 bases aligning to TRBD1. J gave up 10 bases and V 2 bases, and 9 bases lay outside the gene matches. The CDR3 length is 13 residues. CDR1 and CDR2 from the germline V gene are GTSNPN and SVGIG (reference sequence). The CDR3 protein is CAWSRTGMGIQYF. The DNA for the CDR3 is TGTGCCTGGAGTCGGACAGGGATGGGGATCCAGTACTTC. The full variable domain, rest sourced from reference TRBV30 and TRBJ2-5, is SQTIHQWPATLVQPVGSPLSLECTVEGTSNPNLYWYRQAAGRGLQLLFYSVGIGQISSEVPQNLSASRPQDRQFILSSKKLLLSDSGFYLCAWSRTGMGIQYFGPGTRLLVL.

The chain uses TRBV28 and TRBJ2-2; D perhaps matches TRBD1 (6 bases). V dropped 10 bases and J dropped 5 bases, with 11 bases sitting between them. This CDR3 spans 12 amino acids. Germline values: CDR1 MDHEN, CDR2 SYDVKM. In DNA, the CDR3 is TGTGCCACCCAACAGGGAACCGGGGAGCTGTTTTTT. Translated, it gives CATQQGTGELFF.

V is TRBV6-1 and J is TRBJ2-3; TRBD1 matches 7 bases. The CDR3 contains 18 residues. Trimming cost V 3 bases and J 6 bases; bases outside gene matches: 18. The germline V gene has CDR1 MNHNS and CDR2 SASEGT. CDR3 amino acids: CASSDYFKGAYSRDTQYF. The CDR3 DNA reads TGTGCCAGCAGTGACTACTTTAAGGGGGCTTATTCTAGGGATACGCAGTATTTT.

This clone occurred a few times. This rearrangement joins TRBV12-5 to TRBJ1-5; D possibly corresponds to TRBD1 (6 bases). The CDR3 consists of 14 residues. Germline V gene sequence: CDR1 LGHNT, CDR2 FRNRAP. Trimming left V 7 bases short and J 5 bases short, with 15 bases between. DNA of the CDR3: TGTGCTAGTGACACAGGGACCATTTATCAGCCCCAGCATTTT. Protein product: CASDTGTIYQPQHF. Variable domain in full (rest from reference TRBV12-5 and TRBJ1-5): DARVTQTPRHKVTEMGQEVTMRCQPILGHNTVFWYRQTMMQGLELLAYFRNRAPLDDSGMPKDRFSAEMPDATLATLKIQPSEPRDSAVYFCASDTGTIYQPQHFGDGTRLSIL.

The chain uses TRBV7-2 and TRBJ1-1; no definite D call. The ends were cut back, 5 bases at V and 1 base at J, with 14 bases in the middle. The germline CDR1 and CDR2 sequences are SGHTA and FQGNSA. CDR3 length equals 15 residues. CDR3: CASSEGRRGNTEAFF. The CDR3 DNA reads TGTGCCAGCAGCGAGGGCCGTCGCGGGAACACTGAAGCTTTCTTT.

This clone was seen a single time. The chain links TRBV9 to TRBJ1-4; no clear D gene. V was cut by 0 bases and J by 3 bases, with 15 bases left in between. The CDR3 sequence is 17 residues long. CDR1 and CDR2 (germline): SGDLS, YYNGEE. CDR3 residues: CASSVAGGIGANEKLFF. The CDR3 DNA reads TGTGCCAGCAGCGTAGCTGGTGGGATCGGCGCTAATGAAAAACTGTTTTTT.

This sequence joins TRBV7-2 and TRBJ1-5; 7 bases agree with TRBD1. V lost 5 bases, J lost 3 bases, and 7 bases stayed unmatched. This CDR3 has 15 residues. Looked up from germline, CDR1 is SGHTA and CDR2 is FQGNSA. In nucleotides, the CDR3 is TGTGCCAGCAGCCTTTATGGGACAGACAATCAGCCCCAGCATTTT. Its protein is CASSLYGTDNQPQHF.

This chain uses TRBV7-6 with TRBJ1-2; D gene uncertain. Germline CDR1 and CDR2: SGHVS and FNYEAQ. Between the trimmed V and J ends, which lost 1 base and 7 bases, there was a span of 4 bases. The CDR3 totals 11 residues. CDR3 DNA: TGTGCCAGCAGCTTAGGGGGTGGCTACACCTTC. It is translated as CASSLGGGYTF.

V and J are TRBV5-6 and TRBJ1-5; TRBD1 matches at 10 bases. V shed 3 bases, J shed 5 bases, and the junction held 5 bases outside the gene matches. Germline V gives CDR1 SGHDT, CDR2 YYEEEE. The CDR3 has 15 amino acids. The CDR3 region has the DNA TGTGCCAGCAGCTCGACAGGGGGCGTTTATCAGCCCCAGCATTTT. Its protein product is CASSSTGGVYQPQHF.

The CDR3 sequence is CASSAWMSTGELFF. The CDR3 DNA follows: TGTGCCAGCAGCGCCTGGATGAGCACCGGGGAGCTGTTTTTT. The J gene is TRBJ2-2, the V gene TRBV9; D is unresolved. V dropped 3 bases and J dropped 4 bases, with 10 bases sitting between them. This CDR3 is 14 amino acids long. The germline V gene encodes CDR1 SGDLS and CDR2 YYNGEE.

V and J are TRBV30 and TRBJ1-1; the D is unclear. This CDR3 contains 13 residues. V lost 1 base and J lost 3, with 9 bases in between. Germline values: CDR1 GTSNPN, CDR2 SVGIG (reference sequence). As DNA, the CDR3 is TGTGCCTGGAGTGGAACGCCGTACACTGAAGCTTTCTTT. Its protein product is CAWSGTPYTEAFF.

The chain joins TRBV30 to TRBJ1-4; no clear D gene. The CDR3 is made up of 13 amino acids. Germline loops: CDR1 GTSNPN, CDR2 SVGIG (reference sequence). With 5 bases removed from V and 5 bases from J, the gap between germline ends came to 12 bases. CDR3 coding DNA: TGTGCCTGGGGATGGCAGTTAAATGAAAAACTGTTTTTT. Encoded protein: CAWGWQLNEKLFF.

The genes are TRBV7-2 and TRBJ2-3; D gene ambiguous. CDR3 length: 14 residues. The V gene lost 2 bases and the J gene lost 0 bases, with 6 bases spanning the gap. Germline loops: CDR1 SGHTA, CDR2 FQGNSA. CDR3 coding DNA: TGTGCCAGCAGCTTATATACTAGCACAGATACGCAGTATTTT. It is translated as CASSLYTSTDTQYF. The full variable domain, in which reference TRBV7-2 and TRBJ2-3 provide the parts outside the CDR3, is GAGVSQSPSNKVTEKGKDVELRCDPISGHTALYWYRQSLGQGLEFLIYFQGNSAPDKSGLPSDRFSAERTGGSVSTLTIQRTQQEDSAVYLCASSLYTSTDTQYFGPGTRLTVL.

CDR3 residues: CASSLVGTGLAGANVLTF. Written as DNA, the CDR3 is TGCGCCAGCAGCTTGGTCGGGACAGGGCTTGCCGGGGCCAACGTCCTGACTTTC. The chain links TRBV5-1 to TRBJ2-6; 9 bases map to TRBD1. The CDR3 contains 18 residues. With 0 bases clipped from V and 4 bases from J, the junction kept 8 bases outside the gene matches. CDR1 SGHRS and CDR2 YFSETQ come from the germline V gene.

V is TRBV9 and J is TRBJ2-1, with TRBD2 identical over 11 bases. J lost 4 bases, V lost 3 bases, and 3 bases had no gene match. Germline CDR1 and CDR2: SGDLS and YYNGEE. The CDR3 sequence is 15 residues long. CDR3 protein: CASSALAGGYNEQFF. The DNA of the CDR3 is TGTGCCAGCAGCGCGCTAGCGGGGGGTTACAATGAGCAGTTCTTC.

The DNA of the CDR3 is TGTGCCAGCATCCAACCGGGACCTCAAGAAGCTTTCTTT. Translated: CASIQPGPQEAFF. This chain joins TRBV6-5 and TRBJ1-1; possible D gene TRBD1, 5 bases. The CDR3 has 13 amino acids. With 7 bases removed from V and 8 bases from J, the gap between germline ends came to 17 bases. Germline values: CDR1 MNHEY, CDR2 SVGAGI.